This T cell receptor beta chain comes out of a study of regulatory T cells in long-lasting Graves disease. Study findings and constraints: Those with persistent disease had in common more public clonotypes (about 3,000) than new patients (roughly 930).

The CDR3 contains 14 residues. The germline CDR1 and CDR2 sequences are MDHEN and SYDVKM. The germline V and J ends were trimmed by 0 bases and 5 bases, with 11 bases remaining between them. With iRepertoire HTBI primers and Arm-PCR of CDR3 regions, TCR beta libraries were built. Each CDR3 protein gets one entry after TCRdb re-called the multiplex PCR reads with MiXCR. The repertoire holds 600,000 to 800,000 distinct CDR3 sequences, with 25% to 35% as singletons. The time point is: persistent/refractory GD, antithyroid drugs over 5 years with positive TRAb. There was RNA extracted from PBMCs, and the TCR library was made from it. The patients were drawn from one endocrinology department in Xi'an, China. This clonotype was found a few times. What it recognizes is unknown.

This clonotype originated in a female donor with Graves disease. The rearrangement links TRBV28 to TRBJ2-7; D unresolved. This specimen consisted of peripheral blood mononuclear cells (PBMCs), obtained when the disease was refractory, from a patient treated with antithyroid drugs. The DNA for the CDR3 is TGTGCCAGCAGTTTATGGAATGCGTGGGACGAGCAGTACTTC. It is translated as CASSLWNAWDEQYF.